Sequencing of this T cell receptor (beta chain) was carried out in a study of OX40 agonist ivuxolimab in advanced cancers. Study summary: A partial response was reached by three patients: one with hepatocellular carcinoma and two with cutaneous melanoma.

Overall study findings and caveats: The antigens recognized by the expanded peripheral T cells, that is their antigen specificity, were not determined. By week 6 at 0.1 to 3.0 mg/kg, blood CD4+ and CD8+ T cells had expanded clonally.

A word on this clone: What it binds is not known.

Sequencing used immunoSEQ multiplex PCR; TCRdb keeps in-frame clones, though not all of them. The sample carries tens of thousands of clones, around nine tenths recorded once. Source: CD4+ or CD8+ T cells sorted from blood, taken in a trial of the OX40 agonist ivuxolimab. This receptor was taken from an adult with an advanced solid tumor such as melanoma, head and neck, liver or kidney cancer.

The CDR3 loop reads CASSFQGPVNEKLFF. The CDR3 nucleotides are TGTGCCAGCAGTTTTCAGGGGCCGGTGAATGAAAAACTGTTTTTT. The chain uses TRBV27 and TRBJ1-4; D might be TRBD1 (6 bases). CDR1 is MNHEY, CDR2 SMNVEV, per germline (reference sequence). The CDR3 is 15 residues long. The V gene lost 3 bases and the J gene lost 5 bases, with 13 bases spanning the gap.